Sequencing of this T cell receptor (beta chain) was carried out in a study of blood T cell repertoires in COVID-19. Participant age was roughly 18 to 90 years, and participants resided in about two dozen US areas. Data came from immunoSEQ multiplex PCR; TCRdb stores just in-frame clones and leaves some out. This sample has roughly 160,000 clones, with 82% found just once. There are 20 residues in the CDR3. CDR1 and CDR2 from the germline V gene are KGHDR and SFDVKD. The trim removed 8 bases at V and 0 bases at J, leaving 18 bases unmatched. J is TRBJ2-2 and V is TRBV24-1; 9 bases agree with TRBD2. Sequenced: PBMCs or T cells enriched from blood (not recorded which). The TCR sequence derives from a man between 50 and 59 years old who had recovered from COVID-19. The CDR3 bases are TGTGCCACCAAGCAGATAGCGGGAGAAAATGGAAATTCGAACACCGGGGAGCTGTTTTTT. Encoded protein: CATKQIAGENGNSNTGELFF.